These 9 T cell receptor beta chains came from one sample sequenced in a study of T cells expressing NK-cell markers. TCRdb reprocessed the 5' RACE reads, with one entry per CDR3 protein and no DNA. Its clone listing holds 250,000 to 300,000 distinct CDR3 sequences. The material sequenced was blood T cells: a sorted CD56 or NKG2C T cell subset, CD4+ or CD8+ T cells, or bulk PBMC T cells (not recorded which). The receptors derive from a woman between 18 and 70 years old in good health.

V usage is TRBV20-1 and J usage is TRBJ2-1; TCRdb reports TRBD1, a call that lacks DNA to check it against. Per germline, CDR1 DFQATT and CDR2 SNEGSKA (reference sequence). The CDR3 is 15 residues long. The CDR3 here is CSAPKPGPSFNEQFF.

V is TRBV29-1 and J is TRBJ2-7. This CDR3 spans 13 amino acids. The germline V gene has CDR1 SQVTM and CDR2 ANQGSEA. The CDR3 loop reads CSVHDGVSYEQYF.

This chain links TRBV9 with TRBJ2-1; the TRBD2 assignment by TCRdb is unverifiable without DNA. The CDR3 contains 14 residues. The germline CDR1 and CDR2 sequences are SGDLS and YYNGEE. CDR3 loop: CASSAWTSGRKQFF.

The V call is TRBV7-3, the J call TRBJ2-1; lacking DNA, the TRBD1 call made by TCRdb goes unchecked. Looked up from germline, CDR1 is SGHTA and CDR2 is FQGTGA. The CDR3 contains 14 residues. The CDR3 loop is CASSSRTQYNEQFF. The full variable domain, rest sourced from reference TRBV7-3 and TRBJ2-1, is GAGVSQTPSNKVTEKGKYVELRCDPISGHTALYWYRQSLGQGPEFLIYFQGTGAADDSGLPNDRFFAVRPEGSVSTLKIQRTERGDSAVYLCASSSRTQYNEQFFGPGTRLTVL.

The chain joins TRBV7-2 to TRBJ1-1; TCRdb proposes TRBD1, but this gene call is untestable without DNA. The CDR3 extends over 13 amino acids. Germline V lookup: CDR1 SGHTA, CDR2 FQGNSA. CDR3 residues: CASSPERGTEAFF.

This sequence joins TRBV18 and TRBJ1-5. The V gene's germline CDR1 is KGHSH and CDR2 LQKENI. The CDR3 contains 15 residues. CDR3 amino acids: CASSQQKDSNQPQHF.

The genes are TRBV7-8 and TRBJ1-6. CDR1 and CDR2 (germline): SGHVS, FQNEAQ. The length of the CDR3 is 13 residues. CDR3 sequence: CASGEGRGSPLHF. Looking up the rest from reference TRBV7-8 and TRBJ1-6 gives the full variable domain: GAGVSQSPRYKVAKRGQDVALRCDPISGHVSLFWYQQALGQGPEFLTYFQNEAQLDKSGLPSDRFFAERPEGSVSTLKIQRTQQEDSAVYLCASGEGRGSPLHFGNGTRLTVT.

The chain carries TRBV12-3 or TRBV12-4 and TRBJ2-3. The CDR3 is 16 amino acids. CDR3 residues: CASSQRRGPLTDTQYF.

The chain uses TRBV7-2 and TRBJ2-1; the TRBD2 assignment by TCRdb is unverifiable without DNA. The CDR3 length is 14 residues. The V gene's germline CDR1 is SGHTA and CDR2 FQGNSA. The CDR3 loop reads CASSLAAGDLEQFF.